Below, one T cell receptor (beta chain) is given with its context. Its target is unknown. The sample is drawn from a study of T cell responses to AZD1222 COVID-19 vaccine. Study observations and caveats: Two AZD1222 doses significantly raised spike-specific TCR breadth and depth over controls. Donors were chiefly white British, with a greater number of females, and clonal diversity was perhaps underestimated. Seropositivity was recorded at baseline in only 6 or 7 AZD1222 recipients.

The CDR3 is 12 residues long. Germline CDR1 MDHEN, CDR2 SYDVKM. The assay was immunoSEQ multiplex PCR, and TCRdb's table has in-frame clones only and misses some. The repertoire includes some 150,000 clones, more than 85% of them detected once, and around 4.3% sits in the top ten. The chain joins TRBV28 to TRBJ2-7; tentatively, D is TRBD1 (7 bases). Sequenced here: peripheral blood, sampled on day 0 of AZD1222 vaccination. This TCR came from an adult in good health. CDR3 DNA: TGTGGGGCGGGACAGAGTGACTACGAGCAGTACTTC. The encoded protein is CGAGQSDYEQYF.